This TCR beta chain was found in a study of cytomegalovirus exposure and HLA in healthy donors. The study, taken as a whole, reports: A later analysis linked a missense DCLRE1C variant to TCR beta V- and J-gene trimming. A later analysis, which compared TCR beta chains of equal frequency, found the HLA-associated ones more clonally expanded. Common viral pathogens were later found to be apparently linked to several of the most significant clusters.

Comment on this clone: Its antigen is undetermined.

The study ran its PCR with 60 Vbeta and 13 Jbeta primers. Data came from immunoSEQ multiplex PCR; TCRdb stores just in-frame clones and leaves some out. The table includes about 140,000 clones, 80% detected once. Germline CDR1 MNHEY, CDR2 SVGAGI. The trim removed 5 bases at V and 4 bases at J, leaving 5 bases unmatched. The CDR3 is made up of 14 amino acids. Nominally healthy donors were sampled, though unrecorded immune exposures were likely. Material for sequencing was PBMCs. The chain employs TRBV6-5 and TRBJ1-2; TRBD1 matches 9 bases. The TCR comes from a male donor in good health and CMV-seropositive. Here the CDR3 DNA reads TGTGCCAGCAGTGCCACAGGGGGCAGCTATGGCTACACCTTC. This translates into CASSATGGSYGYTF.